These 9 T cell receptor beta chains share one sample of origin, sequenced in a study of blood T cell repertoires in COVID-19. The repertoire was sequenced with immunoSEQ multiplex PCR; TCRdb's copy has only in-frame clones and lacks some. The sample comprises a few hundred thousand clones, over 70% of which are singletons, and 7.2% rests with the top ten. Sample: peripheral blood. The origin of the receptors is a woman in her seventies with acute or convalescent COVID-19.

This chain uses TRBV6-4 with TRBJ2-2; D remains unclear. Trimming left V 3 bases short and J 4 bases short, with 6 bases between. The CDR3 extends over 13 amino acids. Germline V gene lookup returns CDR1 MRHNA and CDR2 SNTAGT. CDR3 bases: TGTGCCAGCAGTGATTCCGGCACCGGGGAGCTGTTTTTT. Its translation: CASSDSGTGELFF.

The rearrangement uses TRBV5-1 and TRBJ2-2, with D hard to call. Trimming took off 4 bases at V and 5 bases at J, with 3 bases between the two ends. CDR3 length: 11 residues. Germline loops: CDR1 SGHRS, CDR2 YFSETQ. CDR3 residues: CASSVTGELFF. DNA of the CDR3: TGCGCCAGCAGCGTAACCGGGGAGCTGTTTTTT. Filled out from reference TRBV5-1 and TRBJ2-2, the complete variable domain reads KAGVTQTPRYLIKTRGQQVTLSCSPISGHRSVSWYQQTPGQGLQFLFEYFSETQRNKGNFPGRFSGRQFSNSRSEMNVSTLELGDSALYLCASSVTGELFFGEGSRLTVL.

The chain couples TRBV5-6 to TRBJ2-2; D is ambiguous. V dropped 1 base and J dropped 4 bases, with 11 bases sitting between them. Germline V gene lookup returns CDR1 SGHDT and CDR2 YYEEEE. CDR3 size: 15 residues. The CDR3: CASSLYGFGTGELFF. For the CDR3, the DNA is TGTGCCAGCAGCTTGTACGGGTTCGGCACCGGGGAGCTGTTTTTT.

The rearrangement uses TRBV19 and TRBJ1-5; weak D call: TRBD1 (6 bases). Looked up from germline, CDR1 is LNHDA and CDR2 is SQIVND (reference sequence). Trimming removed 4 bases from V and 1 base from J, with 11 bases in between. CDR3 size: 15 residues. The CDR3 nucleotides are TGTGCCAGTAGTAGGGCAGGGGAGAGCAATCAGCCCCAGCATTTT. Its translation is CASSRAGESNQPQHF.

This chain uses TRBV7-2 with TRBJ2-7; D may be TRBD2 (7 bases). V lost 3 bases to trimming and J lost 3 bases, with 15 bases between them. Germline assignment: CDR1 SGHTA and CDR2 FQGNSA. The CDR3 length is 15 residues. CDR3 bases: TGTGCCAGCAGCTTCGACGGGGGGCCCTACTACGAGCAGTACTTC. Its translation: CASSFDGGPYYEQYF. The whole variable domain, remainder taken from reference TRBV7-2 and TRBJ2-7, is GAGVSQSPSNKVTEKGKDVELRCDPISGHTALYWYRQSLGQGLEFLIYFQGNSAPDKSGLPSDRFSAERTGGSVSTLTIQRTQQEDSAVYLCASSFDGGPYYEQYFGPGTRLTVT.

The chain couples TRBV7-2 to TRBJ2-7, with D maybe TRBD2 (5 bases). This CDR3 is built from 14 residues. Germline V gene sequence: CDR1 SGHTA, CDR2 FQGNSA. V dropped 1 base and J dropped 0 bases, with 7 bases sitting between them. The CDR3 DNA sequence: TGTGCCAGCAGCTTAGATAGCGACTCCTACGAGCAGTACTTC. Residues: CASSLDSDSYEQYF.

CDR3 sequence: CASSLVGQGDTEAFF. In nucleotides, the CDR3 is TGTGCCAGCAGCTTAGTCGGCCAGGGGGACACTGAAGCTTTCTTT. The chain links TRBV7-2 to TRBJ1-1; 7 bases map to TRBD1. V dropped 1 base and J dropped 3; count of bases not matched to a gene: 5. The germline gives CDR1 SGHTA, CDR2 FQGNSA. The CDR3 covers 15 residues.

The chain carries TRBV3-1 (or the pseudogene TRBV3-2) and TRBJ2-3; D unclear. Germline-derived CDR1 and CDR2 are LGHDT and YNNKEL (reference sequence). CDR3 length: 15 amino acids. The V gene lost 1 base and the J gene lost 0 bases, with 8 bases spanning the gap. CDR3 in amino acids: CASSQAHLSTDTQYF. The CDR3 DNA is TGTGCCAGCAGCCAAGCACACCTTAGCACAGATACGCAGTATTTT.

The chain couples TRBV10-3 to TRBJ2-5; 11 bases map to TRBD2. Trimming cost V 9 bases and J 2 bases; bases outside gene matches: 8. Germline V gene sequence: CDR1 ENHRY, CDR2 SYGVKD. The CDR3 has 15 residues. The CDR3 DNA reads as TGTGCCATTAGTAGCGGGGGGGCTGGACAAGAGACCCAGTACTTC. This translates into CAISSGGAGQETQYF.